This TCR beta chain was captured in a study of blood T cell repertoires in COVID-19. Study at large: Specimens from acute and convalescent COVID-19 originated in the United States, Italy and Spain. T cells, B-cell-depleted T cells, or PBMCs provided the cDNA or gDNA that served as material.

This clone was observed a single time. Trimming cost V 0 bases and J 6 bases; bases outside gene matches: 9. This CDR3 is 16 amino acids long. In germline, CDR1 is LNHNV, CDR2 YYDKDF (reference sequence). Authors' processing steps: Reference gene primer amplification gave estimated nucleated cell counts. Method: immunoSEQ multiplex PCR; TCRdb's copy keeps in-frame clones and lacks some. That table gives V, J and clone size, and the DNA gave D and trimming. The sample contains some 230,000 clones, around 80% of which appear only once. The specimen was peripheral blood. The TCR comes from an older woman who had recovered from COVID-19. The gene calls are TRBV15 and TRBJ2-5, with TRBD1 identical over 8 bases. The CDR3 bases are TGTGCCACCAGCAGAGACCAGGCAGGGGGCCGGAAGACCCAGTACTTC. It codes for CATSRDQAGGRKTQYF.